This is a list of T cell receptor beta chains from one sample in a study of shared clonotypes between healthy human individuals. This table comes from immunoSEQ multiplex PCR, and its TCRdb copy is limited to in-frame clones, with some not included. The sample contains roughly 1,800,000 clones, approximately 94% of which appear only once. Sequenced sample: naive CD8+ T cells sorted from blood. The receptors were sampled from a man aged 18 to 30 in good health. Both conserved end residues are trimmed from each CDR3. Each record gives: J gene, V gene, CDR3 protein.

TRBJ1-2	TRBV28	ASSFIDGYGYT
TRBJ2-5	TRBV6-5	ASSPGTGLETQY
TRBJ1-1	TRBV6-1	ASSEMPGGSRDEAF
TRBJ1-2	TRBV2	ASSDSRQGVPNYGYT
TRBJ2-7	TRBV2	ASTRGDSSEQY
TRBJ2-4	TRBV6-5	ASSYSNPSADIQY
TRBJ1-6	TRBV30	AWGYSGQGVFGSPLH
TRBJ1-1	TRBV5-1	ASSEIRGLRTEAF
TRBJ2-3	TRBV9	ASSPRGDTQY
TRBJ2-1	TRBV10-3	AISESRASGDYNEQF
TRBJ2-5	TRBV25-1	ASSPAAGETQY
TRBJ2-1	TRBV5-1	ASRGQGGNEQF
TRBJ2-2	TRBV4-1	ASSQTSGGLYTGELF
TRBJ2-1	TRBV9	ASSEGGGIPYNEQF
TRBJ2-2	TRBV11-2	ASSLDQGGELF
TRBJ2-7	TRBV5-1	ASSLATGQGEQY
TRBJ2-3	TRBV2	ASNGGWTDTQY
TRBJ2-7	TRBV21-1	ASPQREASTYEQY
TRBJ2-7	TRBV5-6	ASSQDRGREQY
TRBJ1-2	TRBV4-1	ASSRHQNIMDGYT
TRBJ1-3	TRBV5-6	ASSWGNNENTIY
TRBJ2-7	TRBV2	ASKLDGYYEQY
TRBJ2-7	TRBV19	ASSSHREDGGQY
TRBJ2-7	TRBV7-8	ASSPRGTRVEQY
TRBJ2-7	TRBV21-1	ASSKGEAGRPEQY
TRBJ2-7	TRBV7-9	ASSPLGGGANEQY
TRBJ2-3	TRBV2	AVTPPGLAGETDTQY
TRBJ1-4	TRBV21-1	ASSKRDPGLEKLF
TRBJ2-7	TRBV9	ASSVGGLGTSEQY
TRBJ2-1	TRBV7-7	ASSLEAGPYNEQF
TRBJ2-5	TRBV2	ASSMTSGGHEGTQY
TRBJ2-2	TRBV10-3	AISELGSGLANTGELF
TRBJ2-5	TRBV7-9	ASSRPPGETQY